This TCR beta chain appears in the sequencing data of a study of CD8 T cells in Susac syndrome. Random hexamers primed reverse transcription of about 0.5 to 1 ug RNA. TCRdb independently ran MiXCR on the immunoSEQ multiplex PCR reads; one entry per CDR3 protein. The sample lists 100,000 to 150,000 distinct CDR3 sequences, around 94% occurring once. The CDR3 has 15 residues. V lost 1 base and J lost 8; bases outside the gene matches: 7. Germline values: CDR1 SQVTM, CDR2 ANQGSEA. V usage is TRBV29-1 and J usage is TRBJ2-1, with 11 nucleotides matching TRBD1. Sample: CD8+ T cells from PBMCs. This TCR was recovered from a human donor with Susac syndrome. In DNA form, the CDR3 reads TGCAGCGTTGAAGGGGGGACAGGGGGTCCCCATGAGCAGTTCTTC. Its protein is CSVEGGTGGPHEQFF.